The rows below give T cell receptor beta chains drawn from one sample of a study of T cells after yellow fever vaccination. TCRdb redid the calling of the 5' RACE reads with MiXCR, one entry per CDR3 protein. The sample carries 250,000 to 300,000 distinct CDR3 sequences, over 10% recorded once. The input for sequencing was CD4+ T cells sorted from PBMCs, taken 45 days after the yellow fever booster vaccination. The receptors shown here come from a man aged 25-40 years who received the YFV17D yellow fever vaccine. CDR3s include the opening cysteine and the closing phenylalanine or tryptophan. Fields, in order: J gene, V gene, CDR3 length, clone size, D gene, CDR3 DNA, CDR3 protein. D genes are given only for firm matches. The size of a clone is reported for some rows only, either as once, few or many, or as a class for expanded clones.

J: TRBJ1-4
V: TRBV5-1
length: 14
size: .
D: .
DNA: TGCGCCAGCAGCCCACAAGGGGATCGGGAAAAACTGTTTTTT
CDR3: CASSPQGDREKLFF

J: TRBJ2-2
V: TRBV5-5
length: 16
size: .
D: TRBD2
DNA: TGTGCCAGCAGCCTAAGGACTAGCGCGGGCACCGGGGAGCTGTTTTTT
CDR3: CASSLRTSAGTGELFF

J: TRBJ2-3
V: TRBV15
length: 16
size: .
D: TRBD2
DNA: TGTGCCACCAGCAGAGAGAGCGGGAGGGTCACAGATACGCAGTATTTT
CDR3: CATSRESGRVTDTQYF

J: TRBJ2-7
V: TRBV7-2
length: 14
size: few
D: TRBD2
DNA: TGTGCCAGCAGCTTAGCGAGCGGGAACTACGAGCAGTACTTC
CDR3: CASSLASGNYEQYF

J: TRBJ2-1
V: TRBV18
length: 14
size: few
D: .
DNA: TGTGCCAGCGAGACTAGGACATCCTACAATGAGCAGTTCTTC
CDR3: CASETRTSYNEQFF

J: TRBJ2-5
V: TRBV7-2
length: 13
size: .
D: .
DNA: TGTGCCAGCAGCTTAATGAAGTTGGAGACCCAGTACTTC
CDR3: CASSLMKLETQYF

J: TRBJ2-2
V: TRBV21-1
length: 16
size: .
D: .
DNA: TGTGCCAGCAGCAATTCAGGGGATCTTGACACCGGGGAGCTGTTTTTT
CDR3: CASSNSGDLDTGELFF

J: TRBJ2-4
V: TRBV19
length: 15
size: .
D: TRBD1
DNA: TGTGCCAGTAATGACAGGGTTGCAGCCAAAAACATTCAGTACTTC
CDR3: CASNDRVAAKNIQYF

J: TRBJ2-7
V: TRBV6-2/TRBV6-3
length: 13
size: .
D: TRBD1
DNA: TGTGCCAGTATGACAGGGGGCGCTTACGAGCAGTACTTC
CDR3: CASMTGGAYEQYF

J: TRBJ2-3
V: TRBV4-3
length: 15
size: few
D: .
DNA: TGCGCCAGCAGTCGGGACGGAGGCAGCACAGATACGCAGTATTTT
CDR3: CASSRDGGSTDTQYF

J: TRBJ1-2
V: TRBV7-2
length: 14
size: .
D: .
DNA: TGTGCCAGCAGCTTAGATGGGGTAGCCTATGGCTACACCTTC
CDR3: CASSLDGVAYGYTF

J: TRBJ2-3
V: TRBV7-2
length: 15
size: few
D: TRBD2
DNA: TGTGCCAGCAGGAAGGGACTAGCGGGCACAGATACGCAGTATTTT
CDR3: CASRKGLAGTDTQYF

J: TRBJ2-5
V: TRBV27
length: 16
size: many
D: .
DNA: TGTGCCAGCAGTCCATTAGGGCGTAGCGGAGGGGAGACCCAGTACTTC
CDR3: CASSPLGRSGGETQYF

J: TRBJ2-3
V: TRBV5-4
length: 14
size: .
D: .
DNA: TGTGCCAGCAGCTTGTGGGGGGGCACAGATACGCAGTATTTT
CDR3: CASSLWGGTDTQYF

J: TRBJ1-1
V: TRBV6-1
length: 16
size: few
D: TRBD1
DNA: TGTGCCAGCGTCAGGGGACAGACCCTTTCGGTTACTGAAGCTTTCTTT
CDR3: CASVRGQTLSVTEAFF

J: TRBJ2-7
V: TRBV20-1
length: 13
size: .
D: .
DNA: TGCAGTGCTAGACATACTAGCTTCAACGAGCAGTACTTC
CDR3: CSARHTSFNEQYF

J: TRBJ2-5
V: TRBV11-2
length: 19
size: .
D: TRBD2
DNA: TGTGCCAGCAGCCGAAGAGTGGGGACTAGCGGGAGAGGAGTAGAGACCCAGTACTTC
CDR3: CASSRRVGTSGRGVETQYF

J: TRBJ1-1
V: TRBV7-9
length: 13
size: many
D: .
DNA: TGTGCCAGCAGCTTAACCTTGAACACTGAAGCTTTCTTT
CDR3: CASSLTLNTEAFF

J: TRBJ1-3
V: TRBV20-1
length: 14
size: few
D: .
DNA: TGCAGTGCTAGATCCCAGGGGACGGGAAACACCATATATTTT
CDR3: CSARSQGTGNTIYF

J: TRBJ2-7
V: TRBV11-2
length: 19
size: few
D: TRBD2
DNA: TGTGCCAGCAGCCCCGAAGCCGGGACTAGCGGGAGTGTCTACTACGAGCAGTACTTC
CDR3: CASSPEAGTSGSVYYEQYF

J: TRBJ2-7
V: TRBV18
length: 16
size: once
D: .
DNA: TGTGCCAGCTCACCAGGCGGAAAGGGGGACTCCTACGAGCAGTACTTC
CDR3: CASSPGGKGDSYEQYF

J: TRBJ1-2
V: TRBV5-4
length: 13
size: .
D: TRBD1
DNA: TGTGCCAGCAGCTCACAGGGGGCGCGTGGCTACACCTTC
CDR3: CASSSQGARGYTF

J: TRBJ2-5
V: TRBV9
length: 15
size: few
D: .
DNA: TGTGCCAGCAGCGTAGCTCCGGACGGTGTAGAGACCCAGTACTTC
CDR3: CASSVAPDGVETQYF

J: TRBJ2-3
V: TRBV2
length: 14
size: .
D: .
DNA: TGTGCCAGCAGTAACCGGGACGGCACAGATACGCAGTATTTT
CDR3: CASSNRDGTDTQYF

J: TRBJ1-5
V: TRBV29-1
length: 14
size: few
D: .
DNA: TGCAGCGTTTCAGGGGCGGTTGGGGATCAGCCCCAGCATTTT
CDR3: CSVSGAVGDQPQHF

J: TRBJ1-6
V: TRBV7-9
length: 17
size: few
D: TRBD1
DNA: TGTGCCAGCAGCTTAGCCCGAGGACAGGGCCGGAATTCACCCCTCCACTTT
CDR3: CASSLARGQGRNSPLHF

J: TRBJ2-1
V: TRBV20-1
length: 14
size: many
D: TRBD2
DNA: TGCAGTGCTCCCCCCGAGCGGGGTGACAATGAGCAGTTCTTC
CDR3: CSAPPERGDNEQFF

J: TRBJ1-5
V: TRBV2
length: 13
size: few
D: .
DNA: TGTGCCAGCACCAGGTCTCGAAATCAGCCCCAGCATTTT
CDR3: CASTRSRNQPQHF

J: TRBJ2-6
V: TRBV19
length: 14
size: few
D: .
DNA: TGTGCCAGTAGTATAGGGAGAGGGGCCAACGTCCTGACTTTC
CDR3: CASSIGRGANVLTF

J: TRBJ2-7
V: TRBV11-2
length: 16
size: many
D: TRBD1
DNA: TGTGCCAGCAGCTTAACGTGGACAGGGGTCTCCTACGAGCAGTACTTC
CDR3: CASSLTWTGVSYEQYF

J: TRBJ2-1
V: TRBV4-3
length: 15
size: once
D: TRBD2
DNA: TGCGCCAGCAACCAAGATGTCGGGAGGGCCTTTGAGCAGTTCTTC
CDR3: CASNQDVGRAFEQFF

J: TRBJ2-1
V: TRBV20-1
length: 17
size: .
D: TRBD2
DNA: TGCAGTGCGCATCTGATGGCGGGAGGGCACTCCTACAATGAGCAGTTCTTC
CDR3: CSAHLMAGGHSYNEQFF